These T cell receptor beta chains were read from a single sample in a study of blood T cell repertoires in COVID-19. Method: immunoSEQ multiplex PCR; TCRdb's copy keeps in-frame clones and lacks some. The table lists 350,000 to 400,000 clones, about 89% of them singletons, with approximately 1.9% in the top ten. The sample was PBMCs or T cells enriched from blood (not recorded which). Receptor source: a man between 35 and 55 years old in a cohort exposed to, infected with or recovered from COVID-19 (not recorded which). The CDR3 runs from the conserved cysteine through the conserved F or W. D genes are given only for firm matches. The listing skips clone size in some rows; elsewhere it reads once, few, many or a size class.

v_gene,abundance,d_gene,j_gene,CDR3nt,CDR3aa
TRBV18,.,.,TRBJ1-2,TGTGCCAGCTCACCGACTGCGGCAGGAGGTGGCTACACCTTC,CASSPTAAGGGYTF
TRBV7-3,.,.,TRBJ1-1,TGTGCCAGCAGCGCCCGACAGAACACTGAAGCTTTCTTT,CASSARQNTEAFF
TRBV6-5,.,TRBD2,TRBJ2-1,TGTGCCAGCAGGGCTAGCGGGAGGGCCGGTGAGCAGTTCTTC,CASRASGRAGEQFF
TRBV14,.,.,TRBJ2-4,TGTGCCAGCAGCCAAGGAGTTTACAGGAAAAACATTCAGTACTTC,CASSQGVYRKNIQYF
TRBV29-1,.,.,TRBJ2-1,TGCAGCGTTGCCCCCCCGCCAGTCTACAATGAGCAGTTCTTC,CSVAPPPVYNEQFF
TRBV7-2,.,.,TRBJ2-2,TGTGCCAGCAGCTTAGTAGCGAACACCGGGGAGCTGTTTTTT,CASSLVANTGELFF
TRBV11-2,.,.,TRBJ2-7,TGTGCCAGCAGCTTAGACGTCGGGGTCTACGAGCAGTACTTC,CASSLDVGVYEQYF
TRBV5-1,.,.,TRBJ2-3,TGCGCCAGCAGCTTGGAAGCGACAGATACGCAGTATTTT,CASSLEATDTQYF
TRBV19,.,.,TRBJ2-7,TGTGCCAGTAGTAGGGCAGCGGAAGACTACGAGCAGTACTTC,CASSRAAEDYEQYF
TRBV14,once,TRBD2,TRBJ2-1,TGTGCCAGCAGCCAAGCTAGCGGGAGGAATGAGCAGTTCTTC,CASSQASGRNEQFF
TRBV5-4,once,TRBD2,TRBJ2-1,TGTGCCAGCAGCCCTACTAGCGGGAGTGCGAATGAGCAGTTCTTC,CASSPTSGSANEQFF
TRBV28,.,TRBD2,TRBJ2-3,TGTGCCAGCAGTTCCACTAGCGATTACACAGATACGCAGTATTTT,CASSSTSDYTDTQYF
TRBV7-9,.,TRBD2,TRBJ2-7,TGTGCCAGCAGTCTCACTAGCGGGAGAGGGGGGGAGCAGTACTTC,CASSLTSGRGGEQYF
TRBV5-1,.,TRBD2,TRBJ2-5,TGCGCCAGCAGCTTGGTTGCGGGAGGCCCACAAGAGACCCAGTACTTC,CASSLVAGGPQETQYF
TRBV10-3,.,.,TRBJ2-1,TGTGCCATCACCCCCCAGGGGAAGAATGAGCAGTTCTTC,CAITPQGKNEQFF
TRBV7-9,.,TRBD2,TRBJ2-7,TGTGCCAGCAGCTTCAGGACTAGCGCCTACGAGCAGTACTTC,CASSFRTSAYEQYF
TRBV7-9,.,TRBD2,TRBJ2-2,TGTGCCAGCAGCTTATTGGGTAGCGGGGCCGGGGAGCTGTTTTTT,CASSLLGSGAGELFF
TRBV27,.,.,TRBJ2-7,TGTGCCAGCAGTCCCAGGGACATCGGTCCCTACGAGCAGTACTTC,CASSPRDIGPYEQYF
TRBV19,.,.,TRBJ1-4,TGTGCCAGTAGTCGAACATTTGAAAAACTGTTTTTT,CASSRTFEKLFF
TRBV6-5,once,TRBD2,TRBJ2-2,TGTGCCACCACTAGCGGGAGGGCCGGCACCGGGGAGCTGTTTTTT,CATTSGRAGTGELFF